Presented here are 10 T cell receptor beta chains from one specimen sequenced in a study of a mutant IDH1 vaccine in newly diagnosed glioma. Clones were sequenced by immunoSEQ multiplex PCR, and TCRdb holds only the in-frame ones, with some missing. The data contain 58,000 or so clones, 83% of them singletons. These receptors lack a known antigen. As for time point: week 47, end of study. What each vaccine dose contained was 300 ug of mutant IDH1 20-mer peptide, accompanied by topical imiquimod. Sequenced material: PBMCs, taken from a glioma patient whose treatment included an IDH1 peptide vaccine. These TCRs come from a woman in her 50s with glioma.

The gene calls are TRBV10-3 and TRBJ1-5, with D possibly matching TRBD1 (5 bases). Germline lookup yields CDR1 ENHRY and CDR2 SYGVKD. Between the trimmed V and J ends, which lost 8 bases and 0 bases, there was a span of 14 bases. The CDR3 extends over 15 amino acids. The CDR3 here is CAIRDGSYSNQPQHF. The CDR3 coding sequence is TGTGCCATCCGGGACGGATCTTATAGCAATCAGCCCCAGCATTTT.

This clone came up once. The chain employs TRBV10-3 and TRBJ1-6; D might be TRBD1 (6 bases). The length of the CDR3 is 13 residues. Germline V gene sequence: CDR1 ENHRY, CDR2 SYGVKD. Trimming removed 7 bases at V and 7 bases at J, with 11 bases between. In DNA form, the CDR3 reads TGTGCCATCACAGGGGCGGAGAATTCACCCCTCCACTTT. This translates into CAITGAENSPLHF.

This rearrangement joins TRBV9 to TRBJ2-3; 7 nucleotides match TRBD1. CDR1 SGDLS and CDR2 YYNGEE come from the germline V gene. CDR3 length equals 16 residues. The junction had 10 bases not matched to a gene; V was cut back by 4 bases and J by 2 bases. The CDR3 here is CASSILDRVNTDTQYF. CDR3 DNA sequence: TGTGCCAGCAGCATACTCGACAGGGTAAACACAGATACGCAGTATTTT.

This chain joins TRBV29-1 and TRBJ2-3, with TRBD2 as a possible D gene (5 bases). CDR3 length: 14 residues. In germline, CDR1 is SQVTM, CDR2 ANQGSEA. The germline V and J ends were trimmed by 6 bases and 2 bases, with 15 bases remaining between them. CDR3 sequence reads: CSVSPLAPTDTQYF. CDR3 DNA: TGCAGCGTCTCGCCCCTAGCTCCCACAGATACGCAGTATTTT.

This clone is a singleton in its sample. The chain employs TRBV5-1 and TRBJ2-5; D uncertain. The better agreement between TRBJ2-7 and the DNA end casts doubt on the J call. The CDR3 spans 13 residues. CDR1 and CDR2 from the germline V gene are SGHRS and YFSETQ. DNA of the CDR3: TGCGCCAGCAGCTTGGAGGGAAACTACGAGCAGTACTTC. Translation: CASSLEGNYEQYF.

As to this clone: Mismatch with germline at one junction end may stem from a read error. The CDR3 region is CASSTNWGAHLENF. In DNA form, the CDR3 reads TGTGCCAGTAGCACTAACTGGGGGGCTCACCTGGAGAATTTT. The rearrangement joins TRBV19 to TRBJ2-3, with D possibly being TRBD1 or TRBD2 (6 bases each). Germline V gene sequence: CDR1 LNHDA, CDR2 SQIVND (reference sequence). The length of the CDR3 is 14 residues. Full variable domain (remainder filled in from reference TRBV19 and TRBJ2-3): DGGITQSPKYLFRKEGQNVTLSCEQNLNHDAMYWYRQDPGQGLRLIYYSQIVNDFQKGDIAEGYSVSREKKESFPLTVTSAQKNPTAFYLCASSTNWGAHLENFGPGTRLTVL.

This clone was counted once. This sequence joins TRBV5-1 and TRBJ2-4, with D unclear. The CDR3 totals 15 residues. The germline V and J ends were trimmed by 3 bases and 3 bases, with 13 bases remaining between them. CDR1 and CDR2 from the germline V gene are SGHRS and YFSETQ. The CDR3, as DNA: TGCGCCAGCAGCTCCGGCAGTAGGAGCAAAAACATTCAGTACTTC. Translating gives CASSSGSRSKNIQYF.

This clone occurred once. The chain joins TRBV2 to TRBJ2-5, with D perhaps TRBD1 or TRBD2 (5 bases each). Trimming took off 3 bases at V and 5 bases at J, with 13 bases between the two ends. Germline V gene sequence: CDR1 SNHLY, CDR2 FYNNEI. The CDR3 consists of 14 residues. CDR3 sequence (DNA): TGTGCCAGCAGTGAGTCCCGGGGCCCGGAGACCCAGTACTTC. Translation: CASSESRGPETQYF.

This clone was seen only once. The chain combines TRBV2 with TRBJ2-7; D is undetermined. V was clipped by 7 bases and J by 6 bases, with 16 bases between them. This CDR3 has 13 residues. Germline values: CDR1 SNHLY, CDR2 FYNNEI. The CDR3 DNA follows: TGTGCCAGCATGGGCAGGTGGGTGGGCGAGCAGTACTTC. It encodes CASMGRWVGEQYF. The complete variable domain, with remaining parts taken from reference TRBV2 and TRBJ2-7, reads EPEVTQTPSHQVTQMGQEVILRCVPISNHLYFYWYRQILGQKVEFLVSFYNNEISEKSEIFDDQFSVERPDGSNFTLKIRSTKLEDSAMYFCASMGRWVGEQYFGPGTRLTVT.

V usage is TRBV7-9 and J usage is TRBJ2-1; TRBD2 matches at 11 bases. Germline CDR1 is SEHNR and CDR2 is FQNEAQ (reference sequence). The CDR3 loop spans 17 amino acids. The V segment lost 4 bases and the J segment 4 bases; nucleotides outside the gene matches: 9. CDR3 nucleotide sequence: TGTGCCAGCAGCTACCCCAGACTAGCGGGGAGGTACAATGAGCAGTTCTTC. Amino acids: CASSYPRLAGRYNEQFF. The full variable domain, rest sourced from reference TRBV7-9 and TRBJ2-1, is DTGVSQNPRHKITKRGQNVTFRCDPISEHNRLYWYRQTLGQGPEFLTYFQNEAQLEKSRLLSDRFSAERPKGSFSTLEIQRTEQGDSAMYLCASSYPRLAGRYNEQFFGPGTRLTVL.